The TCR beta chain described here comes from a study of regulatory T cells in long-lasting Graves disease. Study-level points and caveats: TCR diversity was lower in persistent than newly diagnosed Graves' disease. Investigators studied peripheral blood only, not thyroid tissue.

Per germline, CDR1 PRHDT and CDR2 FYEKMQ (reference sequence). The V gene lost 4 bases and the J gene lost 0 bases, with 10 bases spanning the gap. There are 15 residues in the CDR3. The time point: newly diagnosed GD, antithyroid drugs for less than 3 months. PBMC RNA served as the TCR library source. About this clonotype: Its antigen is still unknown.

Through Arm-PCR of CDR3 regions and iRepertoire HTBI primers, TCR beta libraries were built. Original processing notes: Throughout the samples, researchers identified about 56 TRBV and approximately 15 TRBJ segments. TCRdb itself ran the multiplex PCR reads through MiXCR, one entry per CDR3 protein. The V and J calls shown here were made by TCRdb, not taken from the authors' results. The sample shows around 420,000 distinct CDR3 sequences, approximately 16% of them seen only once. These data also formed part of another study, on T cells in Graves' hyperthyroidism and ophthalmopathy.

The chain employs TRBV13 and TRBJ1-3; D remains unclear. The sequence was collected from a woman aged 40 to 50 with Graves disease. Sequenced here: peripheral blood mononuclear cells (PBMCs), sampled at new diagnosis, from a patient treated with antithyroid drugs. The CDR3 here is CASSSPTYSGNTIYF. The CDR3 region has the DNA TGTGCCAGCAGCTCCCCGACTTACTCTGGAAACACCATATATTTT.